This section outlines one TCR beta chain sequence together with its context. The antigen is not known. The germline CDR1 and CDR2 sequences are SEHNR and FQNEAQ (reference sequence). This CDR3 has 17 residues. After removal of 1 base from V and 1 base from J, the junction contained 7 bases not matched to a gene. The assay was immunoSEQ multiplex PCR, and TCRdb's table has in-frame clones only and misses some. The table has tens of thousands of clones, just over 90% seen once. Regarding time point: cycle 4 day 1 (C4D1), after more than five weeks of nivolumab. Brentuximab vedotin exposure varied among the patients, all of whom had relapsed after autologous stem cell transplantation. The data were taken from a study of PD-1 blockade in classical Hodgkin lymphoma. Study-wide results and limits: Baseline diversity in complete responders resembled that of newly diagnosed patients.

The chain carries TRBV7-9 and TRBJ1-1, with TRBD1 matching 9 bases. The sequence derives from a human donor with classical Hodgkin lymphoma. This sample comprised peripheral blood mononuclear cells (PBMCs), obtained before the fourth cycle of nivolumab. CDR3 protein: CASSLDVGQGPNTEAFF. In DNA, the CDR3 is TGTGCCAGCAGCTTAGATGTAGGACAGGGGCCGAACACTGAAGCTTTCTTT.